Listed below are T cell receptor beta chains from one sample, sequenced in a study of regulatory T cells in long-lasting Graves disease. TCRdb re-called the multiplex PCR reads with MiXCR, one entry per CDR3 protein. Here the sample spans around 400,000 distinct CDR3 sequences, about 15% being singletons. These sequences were also reported in another study, on T cells in Graves' hyperthyroidism and ophthalmopathy.

This material consisted of peripheral blood mononuclear cells (PBMCs), taken at new diagnosis, from a patient treated with antithyroid drugs. The receptors originated from a woman in her thirties or forties with Graves disease. The CDR3 runs from the conserved cysteine through the conserved F or W. D genes are given only for firm matches. Clone size appears in some rows only: once, few, many, or a class for an expanded clone.

J gene | D gene | V gene | clone size | CDR3 DNA | CDR3 protein
TRBJ1-1 | NA | TRBV28 | NA | TGTGCCAGCAGCCCCTGGGGGGGTTTAGCTTTCTTT | CASSPWGGLAFF
TRBJ2-3 | NA | TRBV15 | NA | TGTGCCACCAGCAGCTCTCTACAGGAAAGGCCGGATACGCAGTATTTT | CATSSSLQERPDTQYF
TRBJ2-7 | NA | TRBV6-1 | NA | TGTGCCAGCGGATCCGCGGACAGCGGACCCTACGAGCAGTACTTC | CASGSADSGPYEQYF
TRBJ1-4 | TRBD1 | TRBV28 | many | TGTGCCAGTTATCCTGGACAGGGGAATGAAAAACTGTTTTTT | CASYPGQGNEKLFF
TRBJ1-3 | NA | TRBV5-1 | NA | TGCGCCACACAGGGCTCTGGAAACACCATATATTTT | CATQGSGNTIYF
TRBJ2-2 | TRBD2 | TRBV20-1 | NA | TGCAGTGCTAGAAAAACTAGCGGGAGCCGAAGAACCGGGGAGCTGTTTTTT | CSARKTSGSRRTGELFF
TRBJ2-5 | TRBD2 | TRBV5-1 | NA | TGCGCCAGCCTAGCGGGAGGGGTCGCGGAGACCCAGTACTTC | CASLAGGVAETQYF
TRBJ2-2 | NA | TRBV18 | NA | TGTGCCAGCTCACACAAGGCCCAGGACACCGGGGAGCTGTTTTTT | CASSHKAQDTGELFF
TRBJ1-1 | NA | TRBV2 | many | TGTGCCAGCAGACTAGTCAGGGGAAGGACTGAAGCTTTCTTT | CASRLVRGRTEAFF
TRBJ2-7 | NA | TRBV12-3/TRBV12-4 | many | TGTGCCAGCAGGATAATGGGGGACCTGTACTTC | CASRIMGDLYF
TRBJ2-5 | TRBD2 | TRBV2 | once | TGTGCCAGCAGTGAAGGAGCTAGCGGGAGGGGGTTGGAGACCCAGTACTTC | CASSEGASGRGLETQYF
TRBJ2-2 | NA | TRBV28 | many | TGTGCCAGCAGTTTAAGTGTCCTCGGGCCCACACCCGGGGAGCTGTTTTTT | CASSLSVLGPTPGELFF
TRBJ2-5 | TRBD2 | TRBV7-9 | many | TGTGCCAGCAGCCCAGGACTAGCCCCAGAGACCCAGTACTTC | CASSPGLAPETQYF
TRBJ1-3 | NA | TRBV25-1 | NA | TGTGCCAGCGGGACCCCATTAACCGGAAACACCATATATTTT | CASGTPLTGNTIYF
TRBJ1-4 | NA | TRBV12-3/TRBV12-4 | many | TGTGCCAGCAGTCGAACGATGGTCCGGGGATTCTCAACTAATGAAAAACTGTTTTTT | CASSRTMVRGFSTNEKLFF
TRBJ2-2 | NA | TRBV2 | many | TGTGCCAGCAAGGAGGGAGACACCGGGGAGCTGTTTTTT | CASKEGDTGELFF
TRBJ1-6 | TRBD1 | TRBV11-2 | many | TGTGCCAGCAGCTCTCGGACAGGGTTGTATTCACCCCTCCACTTT | CASSSRTGLYSPLHF
TRBJ2-7 | TRBD1 | TRBV30 | many | TGTGCCTGGTCCGGACAGGGGGCTTTTGAGCAGTACTTC | CAWSGQGAFEQYF
TRBJ1-6 | NA | TRBV28 | many | TGTGCCAGCAACTCAGACAGGCGTAATTCACCCCTCCACTTT | CASNSDRRNSPLHF
TRBJ2-5 | TRBD1 | TRBV9 | many | TGTGCCAGCAGCGCCCGACAGGGGATTCAAGAGACCCAGTACTTC | CASSARQGIQETQYF
TRBJ1-4 | NA | TRBV19 | NA | TGTGCCAGTAACGCGGGACTCAATAATGAAAAACTGTTTTTT | CASNAGLNNEKLFF
TRBJ2-5 | NA | TRBV7-2 | many | TGTGCCAGCAGCTTCGACAGGAAAGAGACCCAGTACTTC | CASSFDRKETQYF
TRBJ2-2 | NA | TRBV9 | many | TGTGCCAGCAGCGTAGGAGGTAGGCCCGGGGAGCTGTTTTTT | CASSVGGRPGELFF
TRBJ2-2 | TRBD1 | TRBV13 | many | TGTGCCAGCAGCTATCCCGCAGGGGGCACCGGGGAGCTGTTTTTT | CASSYPAGGTGELFF
TRBJ2-1 | TRBD2 | TRBV6-2/TRBV6-3 | many | TGTGCCAGCAGTTACTCGGGACTAGCGGGATGGCAGTTCTTC | CASSYSGLAGWQFF
TRBJ2-1 | TRBD2 | TRBV29-1 | few | TGCAGCGTTGAAGACAGAGAGACTAGCGGGGCATACAATGAGCAGTTCTTC | CSVEDRETSGAYNEQFF
TRBJ2-3 | NA | TRBV20-1 | many | TGCAGTGCCCAAGACAGCGGAGTAGATACGCAGTATTTT | CSAQDSGVDTQYF
TRBJ2-7 | TRBD2 | TRBV2 | NA | TGTGCCAGCAAACTAGCGGGGAGGGCCTACGAGCAGTACTTC | CASKLAGRAYEQYF
TRBJ2-6 | NA | TRBV12-3/TRBV12-4 | many | TGTGCCAGCAGTTCAGCCTCTGGGGCCAACGTCCTGACTTTC | CASSSASGANVLTF
TRBJ1-5 | NA | TRBV15 | many | TGTGCCACCAGCATGCAGGGGCCGAGCAATCAGCCCCAGCATTTT | CATSMQGPSNQPQHF
TRBJ2-1 | TRBD2 | TRBV7-3 | NA | TGTGCCAGCAGCCCACTAGCGGGAGGGCCGGGCAATGAGCAGTTCTTC | CASSPLAGGPGNEQFF
TRBJ1-2 | NA | TRBV20-1 | NA | TGCAGTGCTAGAGAAGGTGTAAAGGGGGGGGGCTATGGCTACACCTTC | CSAREGVKGGGYGYTF
TRBJ2-1 | TRBD1 | TRBV27 | many | TGTGCCAGCCGGGAATCCGGGACAGGTCTCCGAAATGAGCAGTTCTTC | CASRESGTGLRNEQFF
TRBJ2-3 | NA | TRBV18 | few | TGTGCCAGCTCACCAAGGTCAGATACGCAGTATTTT | CASSPRSDTQYF
TRBJ1-6 | TRBD1 | TRBV4-3 | NA | TGCGCCAGCAGCCAAGAGGTCGGGGACAGCGGGGCACCCCTCCACTTT | CASSQEVGDSGAPLHF
TRBJ1-2 | NA | TRBV7-2 | many | TGTGCCAGCAGCCCACGGGCCAGCTCCTATGGCTACACCTTC | CASSPRASSYGYTF
TRBJ2-5 | NA | TRBV9 | few | TGTGCCAGCAGCGGGGGACAGTCGACTAGCGCGCAAGAGACCCAGTACTTC | CASSGGQSTSAQETQYF
TRBJ1-1 | NA | TRBV12-3/TRBV12-4 | many | TGTGCCAGCAGTTTATCGGGGGCGGGTGAAGCTTTCTTT | CASSLSGAGEAFF
TRBJ2-7 | NA | TRBV7-2 | many | TGTGCCAGCAGCTTAGCGGGGTGGGGCCCCCTGCCTTACGAGCAGTACTTC | CASSLAGWGPLPYEQYF
TRBJ2-7 | TRBD1 | TRBV6-1 | many | TGTGCCAGCAGGAGGACAGGGGGAAACCTTTACTCCTACGAGCAGTACTTC | CASRRTGGNLYSYEQYF
TRBJ1-5 | NA | TRBV4-1 | many | TGCGCCAGCAGCCAAGATGGGGGATTTGGCAATCAGCCCCAGCATTTT | CASSQDGGFGNQPQHF
TRBJ2-7 | TRBD1 | TRBV20-1 | NA | TGCAGTGCTAGAGATCCGGGACAGGGGACCGAGCAGTACTTC | CSARDPGQGTEQYF
TRBJ1-2 | NA | TRBV11-3 | many | TGTGCCAGCAGCTCCGCAGACTATGGCTACACCTTC | CASSSADYGYTF
TRBJ2-7 | NA | TRBV5-1 | few | TGCGCCAGCAGCTTGAGCGGCGGGGTAGGGATATCCTACGAGCAGTACTTC | CASSLSGGVGISYEQYF
TRBJ2-1 | NA | TRBV7-8 | many | TGTGCCAGCAGCTTAGGAATTAGCGACTACAATGAGCAGTTCTTC | CASSLGISDYNEQFF
TRBJ2-3 | TRBD2 | TRBV12-3/TRBV12-4 | many | TGTGCCAGCTCGATAGCGGGAAGAGATACGCAGTATTTT | CASSIAGRDTQYF
TRBJ2-1 | NA | TRBV2 | many | TGTGCCAGCAGCTTGACAGCCTACAATGAGCAGTTCTTC | CASSLTAYNEQFF
TRBJ2-5 | NA | TRBV2 | many | TGTGCCAGCAGTGAGCGTAATGGCGGGTGGGAGACCCAGTACTTC | CASSERNGGWETQYF
TRBJ2-7 | NA | TRBV12-3/TRBV12-4 | NA | TGTGCCAGCAGAATAGACAGATACCCCTACGAGCAGTACTTC | CASRIDRYPYEQYF
TRBJ1-1 | NA | TRBV11-3 | many | TGTGCCAGCAGCCCCGGACGGGGGAACACTGAAGCTTTCTTT | CASSPGRGNTEAFF
TRBJ2-3 | TRBD2 | TRBV20-1 | NA | TGCAGTGCCCGACTAGCGGGAGTCACAGATACGCAGTATTTT | CSARLAGVTDTQYF
TRBJ1-5 | TRBD1 | TRBV20-1 | many | TGCAGTGCTAGAGATGTGGGACAGGAGTCTCAGCCCCAGCATTTT | CSARDVGQESQPQHF
TRBJ2-1 | TRBD2 | TRBV15 | many | TGTGCCACCAGCAGAGACGCCGGACTAGCGAAGGGAAATGAGCAGTTCTTC | CATSRDAGLAKGNEQFF